These 32 T cell receptor beta chains came from one sample sequenced in a study of identical twins. TCRdb redid the calling of the 5' RACE reads with MiXCR, one entry per CDR3 protein. In the table there are approximately 1.8 million distinct CDR3 sequences, around a third of which are singletons. The sequenced sample consisted of cord blood. The source of these receptors is a newborn girl in good health.

The genes are TRBV3-1 and TRBJ2-7; 12 bases align to TRBD2. Germline V CDR1 and CDR2: LGHDT, YNNKEL (reference sequence). The CDR3 is 16 amino acids. V was clipped by 4 bases and J by 0 bases; unmatched bases: 4. The CDR3 loop is CASSPTSGRPSYEQYF. Written as DNA, the CDR3 is TGTGCCAGCAGCCCGACTAGCGGGAGACCCTCCTACGAGCAGTACTTC.

This clonotype appeared many times. The chain combines TRBV4-2 with TRBJ2-7; D is ambiguous. The CDR3 is made up of 12 amino acids. Germline V gene data show CDR1 as LGHNA and CDR2 as YNFKEQ. V shed 0 bases and J shed 5 bases, with 5 bases lying between them. The CDR3, as DNA: TGTGCCAGCAGCCAAGATCGGGACGAGCAGTACTTC. Residues: CASSQDRDEQYF.

There are a few counts of this clonotype. The chain joins TRBV24-1 to TRBJ1-2; D might be TRBD1 (5 bases). CDR1 and CDR2 (germline): KGHDR, SFDVKD. This CDR3 is 13 amino acids long. The V end lost 7 bases, the J end lost 5 bases, and 13 bases lay between the germline ends. DNA for the CDR3: TGTGCCACCAGCCGGGGACGGGGGTATGGCTACACCTTC. Translating gives CATSRGRGYGYTF.

This clonotype was counted only a few times. The chain joins TRBV15 to TRBJ2-7; TRBD1 matches at 7 bases. The CDR3 spans 17 residues. Germline trimming cut 2 bases from V and 3 bases from J; bases unmatched to any gene: 13. The germline V gene encodes CDR1 LNHNV and CDR2 YYDKDF (reference sequence). The chain's CDR3 is CATSRLTGADVFYEQYF. Here the CDR3 DNA reads TGTGCCACCAGCAGACTTACAGGGGCCGACGTTTTCTACGAGCAGTACTTC.

This clonotype came up a few times. The chain links TRBV4-1 to TRBJ2-1, with a tentative D call TRBD2 (5 bases). Germline CDR1 and CDR2: MGHRA and YSYEKL. V lost 4 bases, J lost 4 bases, and 14 bases lay in between. This CDR3 is 15 amino acids long. The CDR3 region is CASSPQTTGYNEQFF. CDR3 sequence (DNA): TGCGCCAGCAGCCCTCAGACGACGGGGTACAATGAGCAGTTCTTC.

V gene TRBV28 combines with J gene TRBJ2-1; 10 nucleotides agree with TRBD2. This CDR3 has 16 amino acids. Germline CDR1 MDHEN, CDR2 SYDVKM. Unmatched junction bases numbered 9, after V lost 6 bases and J lost 4 bases. For the CDR3, the DNA is TGTGCCAGCAGCCAAATTGGACTAGCGGAATACAATGAGCAGTTCTTC. It encodes CASSQIGLAEYNEQFF.

This clonotype showed up just a few times. This sequence joins TRBV6-5 and TRBJ1-1, with D possibly being TRBD1 (5 bases). CDR3 length equals 17 residues. Looked up from germline, CDR1 is MNHEY and CDR2 is SVGAGI. V was cut by 4 bases and J by 0 bases, with 18 bases left in between. The CDR3 DNA is TGTGCCAGCAGTTTCGGGACCGCTACCGGCATGAACACTGAAGCTTTCTTT. It translates to CASSFGTATGMNTEAFF.

This clonotype has only a few counts. The chain carries TRBV5-1 and TRBJ1-4; D ambiguous. Germline lookup yields CDR1 SGHRS and CDR2 YFSETQ. V was shortened by 4 bases and J by 7 bases, with 17 bases between the two germline ends. The length of the CDR3 is 15 residues. The CDR3 sequence: CASSMVAPTGEKLFF. CDR3 bases: TGCGCCAGCAGCATGGTCGCCCCGACTGGTGAAAAACTGTTTTTT.

This clonotype was seen repeatedly, ten times or more. The chain has TRBV6-6 and TRBJ1-4; D perhaps matches TRBD1 (5 bases). The CDR3 has 14 amino acids. V lost 8 bases and J 6 bases, leaving 16 bases between the germline ends. Germline V gives CDR1 MNHNY, CDR2 SVGAGI (reference sequence). The CDR3 bases are TGTGCCAGCCGACCGGGACGGAACTATGAAAAACTGTTTTTT. It encodes CASRPGRNYEKLFF.

A few counts support this clonotype. The chain uses TRBV28 and TRBJ1-2, with 7 bases aligning to TRBD1. V gave up 5 bases and J gave up 8 bases; unmatched junction bases: 8. The germline V gene encodes CDR1 MDHEN and CDR2 SYDVKM. This CDR3 is 13 amino acids long. This CDR3 is CASSAGTDHGYTF. The CDR3 nucleotides read TGTGCCAGCAGTGCCGGGACAGACCACGGCTACACCTTC.

This chain uses TRBV5-6 with TRBJ2-7; tentative D call: TRBD1 (5 bases). V was clipped by 0 bases and J by 0 bases, with 13 bases between them. The germline V gene encodes CDR1 SGHDT and CDR2 YYEEEE. This CDR3 region has 16 residues. CDR3 sequence: CASSLGRQPLSYEQYF. In DNA form, the CDR3 reads TGTGCCAGCAGCTTGGGGCGACAGCCCCTCTCCTACGAGCAGTACTTC.

There are a few counts of this clonotype. V usage is TRBV11-2 and J usage is TRBJ2-3; D remains unclear. V lost 5 bases to trimming and J lost 6 bases, with 12 bases between them. Germline CDR1 is SGHAT and CDR2 is FQNNGV. This CDR3 contains 13 residues. The CDR3 coding sequence is TGTGCCAGCAGCACCTCGCTAGAGGATACGCAGTATTTT. Protein: CASSTSLEDTQYF.

Many counts were recorded for this clonotype. The V call is TRBV6-5, the J call TRBJ1-2; D ambiguous. The V and J ends lost 0 bases and 8 bases respectively, with 10 bases between them. The length of the CDR3 is 13 residues. Germline CDR1 is MNHEY and CDR2 is SVGAGI. The CDR3 sequence is CASSYSGLGGYTF. CDR3 nucleotides: TGTGCCAGCAGTTACTCAGGATTGGGGGGCTACACCTTC.

The V gene is TRBV14, the J gene TRBJ1-4, with 7 bases lining up with TRBD1. V was pared by 4 bases and J by 5 bases, with 7 bases of the junction left unmatched. Germline V gives CDR1 SGHDN, CDR2 FVKESK. The CDR3 has 15 residues. The CDR3: CASSLWTGGNEKLFF. CDR3 nucleotides: TGTGCCAGCAGCCTGTGGACAGGTGGGAATGAAAAACTGTTTTTT. The entire variable domain, with the rest obtained from reference TRBV14 and TRBJ1-4, is as follows: EAGVTQFPSHSVIEKGQTVTLRCDPISGHDNLYWYRRVMGKEIKFLLHFVKESKQDESGMPNNRFLAERTGGTYSTLKVQPAELEDSGVYFCASSLWTGGNEKLFFGSGTQLSVL.

The chain combines TRBV7-6 with TRBJ1-6, with 7 nucleotides matching TRBD1. V lost 1 base and J lost 8; bases outside the gene matches: 5. CDR1 is SGHVS, CDR2 FNYEAQ, per germline. The CDR3 consists of 15 residues. The CDR3 DNA follows: TGTGCCAGCAGCTTAGTTCAGGGGGGGGATTCACCCCTCCACTTT. This sequence encodes CASSLVQGGDSPLHF.

The rearrangement joins TRBV20-1 to TRBJ1-2; no clear D. V lost 6 bases and J 5 bases, leaving 10 bases between the germline ends. The V gene's germline CDR1 is DFQATT and CDR2 SNEGSKA (reference sequence). The CDR3 has 11 amino acids. The CDR3 nucleotides read TGCAGTGCGGGGAAGAGGTATGGCTACACCTTC. Amino acid sequence: CSAGKRYGYTF.

This chain links TRBV4-2 with TRBJ1-2; D is perhaps TRBD1 (5 bases). This CDR3 is built from 15 residues. Trimming removed 2 bases from V and 3 bases from J, with 13 bases in between. The germline CDR1 and CDR2 sequences are LGHNA and YNFKEQ. The CDR3: CASSQSPGRDYGYTF. CDR3 DNA sequence: TGTGCCAGCAGCCAAAGTCCAGGGAGGGACTATGGCTACACCTTC.

As concerns this clonotype: One end of the junction varies from germline; a read error may be responsible. The chain has TRBV12-3 or TRBV12-4 and TRBJ2-7; TRBD2 aligns across 10 bases. The J call may be wrong; the DNA end is better matched by TRBJ2-5. The CDR3 is 14 residues long. The CDR3 region is CAGRPISGRETQYF. CDR3 nucleotide sequence: TGTGCCGGCAGGCCGATTAGCGGGAGGGAGACCCAGTACTTC.

The rearrangement joins TRBV27 to TRBJ2-1; TRBD2 aligns across 8 bases. There are 15 residues in the CDR3. V was pared by 3 bases and J by 7 bases, with 8 bases of the junction left unmatched. Germline V gives CDR1 MNHEY, CDR2 SMNVEV (reference sequence). CDR3 region: CASSFSAGAGNEQFF. CDR3 nucleotide sequence: TGTGCCAGCAGTTTTTCAGCGGGAGCAGGGAATGAGCAGTTCTTC.

V and J are TRBV20-1 and TRBJ1-5; no clear D. CDR3 length: 14 amino acids. Trimming stripped 1 base from V and 7 bases from J, with 14 bases between. Germline V gene lookup returns CDR1 DFQATT and CDR2 SNEGSKA (reference sequence). The CDR3 region is CSARAHQSRQPQHF. The CDR3 nucleotides are TGCAGTGCTAGAGCTCACCAGAGTCGGCAGCCCCAGCATTTT.

As for this clonotype: This may stem from a read error, because a much larger clone lies one nucleotide away. The chain has TRBV3-1 and TRBJ2-1; TRBD1 agrees at 7 bases. The CDR3 length is 14 residues. V lost 5 bases, J lost 3 bases, and 4 bases stayed unmatched. The germline V gene encodes CDR1 LGHDT and CDR2 YNNKEL (reference sequence). CDR3 nucleotide sequence: TGTGCCAGCAGCTGGGACAGTGTCTACAATGAGCAGTTCTTC. Its protein product is CASSWDSVYNEQFF.

This chain connects TRBV20-1 to TRBJ1-1; D gene ambiguous. Trimming took off 4 bases at V and 0 bases at J, with 12 bases between the two ends. Germline CDR1 reads DFQATT; CDR2 reads SNEGSKA (reference sequence). CDR3 length: 14 residues. CDR3 residues: CSANRGPLNTEAFF. DNA for the CDR3: TGCAGTGCTAACCGAGGACCGCTGAACACTGAAGCTTTCTTT.

The gene calls are TRBV12-3 or TRBV12-4 and TRBJ2-6; 7 nucleotides align to TRBD1. This CDR3 spans 18 amino acids. With 2 bases clipped from V and 4 bases from J, the junction kept 11 bases outside the gene matches. This CDR3 reads CASSLKKGALGGANVLTF. DNA of the CDR3: TGTGCCAGCAGTTTAAAAAAGGGGGCGCTTGGAGGGGCCAACGTCCTGACTTTC.

CDR3 region: CASSQLLGTGELFF. CDR3 sequence (DNA): TGTGCCAGCAGCCAGTTACTTGGCACCGGGGAGCTGTTTTTT. This chain uses TRBV3-1 with TRBJ2-2; D gene unclear. Germline V gene sequence: CDR1 LGHDT, CDR2 YNNKEL (reference sequence). The CDR3 consists of 14 residues. V was cut by 3 bases and J by 4 bases, with 9 bases left in between.

The V and J genes are TRBV7-2 and TRBJ2-3; TRBD2 might be the D (5 bases). There are 14 residues in the CDR3. The V gene's germline CDR1 is SGHTA and CDR2 FQGNSA. Trimming took 5 bases from V and 6 from J, leaving 15 bases between them. The CDR3 DNA reads TGTGCCAGCAGCCGGACTCGGAGCATGGATACGCAGTATTTT. This gives the protein CASSRTRSMDTQYF.

Concerning this clonotype itself: This may be a read error: a much more frequent sequence differs by one nucleotide. The CDR3 loop is CASSFAGTSGGTDTQYF. In DNA, the CDR3 is TGTGCCAGCAGCTTTGCGGGGACTAGCGGGGGCACAGATACGCAGTATTTT. The chain couples TRBV7-2 to TRBJ2-3; TRBD2 aligns across 13 bases. The V gene end was trimmed by 3 bases and the J gene end by 1 base; junction bases not matched to a gene: 4. Germline V gene sequence: CDR1 SGHTA, CDR2 FQGNSA. CDR3 length: 17 amino acids.

This clonotype was picked up a small number of times. The chain joins TRBV20-1 to TRBJ1-5; the D gene is possibly TRBD1 (5 bases). The CDR3 is made up of 12 amino acids. Germline V gives CDR1 DFQATT, CDR2 SNEGSKA (reference sequence). Trimming pared 0 bases from V and 12 bases from J, leaving 12 bases between. The CDR3 reads CSARDPPGLQHF. The CDR3, as DNA: TGCAGTGCTAGAGATCCCCCGGGGCTCCAGCATTTT.

J is TRBJ2-3 and V is TRBV14; D is unclear. This CDR3 has 14 residues. Germline V gene data show CDR1 as SGHDN and CDR2 as FVKESK. Trimming took off 0 bases at V and 5 bases at J, with 9 bases between the two ends. Here the CDR3 DNA reads TGTGCCAGCAGCCAAGACCAGCTTGAAGATACGCAGTATTTT. The encoded protein is CASSQDQLEDTQYF.

A few counts support this clonotype. V usage is TRBV28 and J usage is TRBJ1-2, with 10 bases matching TRBD1. With V trimmed by 4 bases and J by 6 bases, 11 bases remained unmatched. CDR3 size: 16 residues. Per germline, CDR1 MDHEN and CDR2 SYDVKM. CDR3: CASSYPLPGQGHGYTF. The CDR3 DNA reads as TGTGCCAGCAGTTATCCTCTTCCGGGACAGGGGCATGGCTACACCTTC.

The V and J genes are TRBV6-6 and TRBJ1-5; 7 bases match TRBD1. CDR3 length equals 14 residues. Looked up from germline, CDR1 is MNHNY and CDR2 is SVGAGI (reference sequence). V lost 9 bases and J lost 0; bases outside the gene matches: 5. CDR3 nucleotides: TGTGCCAGTACAGGGGCGTGTAGCAATCAGCCCCAGCATTTT. It is translated as CASTGACSNQPQHF.

This clonotype was counted only a few times. V gene TRBV12-3 or TRBV12-4 combines with J gene TRBJ2-3, with TRBD2 matching 8 bases. The CDR3 covers 16 residues. V lost 1 base to trimming and J lost 3 bases; unmatched junction nucleotides: 6. CDR3 DNA: TGTGCCAGCAGTTTAGTAGCGGGGATAGGGACAGATACGCAGTATTTT. Translation gives CASSLVAGIGTDTQYF.

The sample holds a few counts of this clonotype. This sequence joins TRBV20-1 and TRBJ2-1, with D possibly called TRBD1 or TRBD2 (5 bases each). Trimming cost V 4 bases and J 0 bases, with 10 bases left between them. This CDR3 comprises 14 residues. The germline CDR1 and CDR2 sequences are DFQATT and SNEGSKA (reference sequence). The CDR3 DNA is TGCAGTGCTATAGAGGGGAGCTCCTACAATGAGCAGTTCTTC. It yields the protein CSAIEGSSYNEQFF.